Sequencing of this T cell receptor beta chain was carried out in a study of T cell changes during pregnancy in multiple sclerosis (dated by TCRdb to about 2019). For the wider study: Changes in the T cell repertoire over the course of pregnancy were examined in this study in women with multiple sclerosis.

The germline ends are 17 bases apart after V is trimmed by 6 bases and J by 3 bases. The germline V gene specifies SGHDN as CDR1 and FVKESK as CDR2. The CDR3 measures 15 amino acids from cysteine to phenylalanine. The only DNA kept is the CDR3, 45 bases in frame from the first base. To prepare the library, the immunoSEQ multiplex PCR assay was applied. TCRdb took over this immuneACCESS table, retaining in-frame rearrangements with V and J assigned. Such tables are incomplete; in checked studies, under half of the missing clones stem from an unresolved V gene, and the remainder is unexplained. The sample data list 110,000 or so clones, and about 94% of these were observed just once. Clones ranked in the top ten supply less than 7.5% of the sample. Concerning this clone itself: What this receptor recognizes is not known. No much larger clonotype is one base removed from it; base qualities were not supplied.

The material sequenced was peripheral blood, taken before pregnancy. The sequence came from a female donor with multiple sclerosis, enrolled in a pregnancy study. The chain was built from TRBV14 and TRBJ1-2; matching of 5 bases hints at TRBD1 as the D gene. For the CDR3, the sequence is CASSLGRGKDYGYTF. The DNA reads TGTGCCAGCAGTCTTGGAAGGGGAAAGGACTATGGCTACACCTTC. Beyond the CDR3, the reference TRBV14 and TRBJ1-2 genes provide the residues; the full variable domain reads: EAGVTQFPSHSVIEKGQTVTLRCDPISGHDNLYWYRRVMGKEIKFLLHFVKESKQDESGMPNNRFLAERTGGTYSTLKVQPAELEDSGVYFCASSLGRGKDYGYTFGSGTRLTVV.